This TCR beta chain was observed in a study of regulatory T cells in long-lasting Graves disease (dated by TCRdb to about 2021). The study in broad terms: Newly diagnosed Graves' disease patients had taken antithyroid drugs for less than 3 months. Patients with persistent Graves' disease were compared with patients with newly diagnosed Graves' disease using TCR sequencing and RNA sequencing of peripheral blood. The study was conducted in China and was registered as a clinical trial. A total of some 35 samples underwent TCR sequencing, from roughly 13 patients with persistent Graves' disease and 20 or so patients with newly diagnosed Graves' disease. The paper's findings and limits, for the study overall: Compared with newly diagnosed patients, persistent Graves' disease patients had lower TCR Shannon entropy and fewer highly expanded clones, which suggests clonal expansion. Peripheral blood alone was examined, since thyroid tissue, which constituted the primary lesion, could not be accessed. The small sample size was acknowledged by the authors as a limitation that may reduce accuracy. Only the TCR beta chain was sequenced and analyzed. A larger number of public clonotypes was shared among persistent patients (approximately 2,500) than among newly diagnosed patients (approximately 1,000).

Read against the paper, the sample's time point label means: newly diagnosed GD, antithyroid drugs for less than 3 months. For both TCR sequencing and RNA sequencing, RNA was extracted from PBMCs using TRIzol. The diagnosis of Graves' disease was made according to American Thyroid Association guidelines. Recruitment of patients was carried out at an endocrinology department in Xi'an, China. From each patient, approximately 9.9 milliliters of peripheral blood was collected into an EDTA anticoagulant tube. Ficoll Paque Plus density gradient separation was used to isolate PBMCs, and no additional T cell sorting was done. An Agilent 2100 Bioanalyzer and agarose gel were used to assess RNA quality, and a NanoDrop 2000 was used to measure RNA concentration. This clonotype has ten or more counts. It lacks a known antigen. The input lacks base qualities; no much larger clone sits a single base away. The library was obtained by multiplex PCR. Sequencing relied on an Illumina HiSeq 4000. To build TCR beta libraries, CDR3 regions were amplified by Arm-PCR using iRepertoire HTBI primers. Gel purification was performed on PCR products prior to sequencing. In the paper's pipeline: Gene usage analysis of CDR3 amino acid clonotypes relied on the roughly 64 TRBV and around 14 TRBJ segments identified across samples. COPE and FqMerger were used to merge filtered high-quality paired reads into contigs. Contigs were aligned with BLAST to IMGT TRBV, TRBD and TRBJ reference genes, and CDR3 was defined per IMGT. Any clonotype with a frequency above 0.1% was counted as a highly expanded clone. Shannon entropy was used to measure repertoire diversity, and the Gini coefficient was used to measure V-J evenness. Public clonotypes were defined as clonotypes shared by more than one individual. In-frame beta chains were kept once TCRdb had trimmed the public reads at Q25 with fastp and called clones with MiXCR. Rows matching on CDR3 protein sequence are summarized as one entry with the most common DNA and genes. The V and J calls here are based on TCRdb, not the publication. This sample holds some 350,000 distinct CDR3 sequences; 16% were observed only once. The top ten clones comprise 20% to 25% of the sample.

The same sample was also studied in work on T cells in Graves' hyperthyroidism and ophthalmopathy. The second publication reports: Stable Graves' hyperthyroidism was defined as the absence of progression to ophthalmopathy over 18 months of follow-up. Hyperthyroidism patients were newly diagnosed, had a disease duration of under 2 months, and were aged 18 to 65 years. Any patient with an uncontrolled infection, another autoimmune disease, pregnancy or lactation was excluded. Clinical symptoms, serum thyroxine and TRAb, thyroid ultrasound, and orbital computed tomography formed the basis for the diagnoses. A first-round RT-PCR of the TCR CDR3 used the HTBI primer set with the Qiagen OneStep RT-PCR kit. Most expanded thyroid clonotypes (frequency above 0.001) were also detected in blood, suggesting blood repertoires may reflect thyroid immune responses. Ophthalmopathy was separated from stable hyperthyroidism by a 13 V-J signature model, with 85% to 90% sensitivity and about 84% specificity obtained in cross-validation and 80%/75% obtained in testing. In validation, the model predicted progression to ophthalmopathy with 55% to 71% sensitivity and over 72% specificity, a median of about six months before onset. TCR V-J signatures able to tell the groups apart were searched for in a discovery cohort of more than 90 patients, of whom approximately 40 had Graves' ophthalmopathy and some 60 had stable Graves' hyperthyroidism. Whether ophthalmopathy could be predicted prospectively was tested in an independent validation cohort made up of under 20 hyperthyroidism patients plus 17 patients who later progressed to ophthalmopathy. The 100 discovery patients were randomly split 7:3 into training and test sets. In addition, the study compared T-cell repertoires in thyroid tissue and in blood from five to seven Graves' hyperthyroidism patients. Following sampling, methimazole starting at 30 mg daily was given to hyperthyroidism patients, and high-dose intravenous methylprednisolone was given to ophthalmopathy patients. The libraries were constructed in a second round of multiplex PCR and then size-selected and purified. Libraries were sequenced paired-end with 100 bp reads on an Illumina HiSeq2000. SOAPnuke was used to process the raw data, throwing out any read that contained adapters or uncalled bases, had a mean Phred below 15, or lacked an exact constant-primer or identifier match. COPE v1.2.5 was used to merge high-quality paired reads, and clonotypes were defined as unique nucleotide sequences. Clonotypes were aligned to IMGT TRBV, TRBD and TRBJ reference segments using MiTCR v1.1. The analysis included only V-J combinations with a frequency above 0.0001, which together covered roughly 99% of the repertoires. The TCS score was defined as F50 (clonal expansion) divided by E x V (chaos), with BLOSUM62-based TCRdist calculated between CDR3 peptides within each V-J. Welch's t-statistics and random forest reduced 450 to 600 V-J features to 10 to 15, which were used in a naive Bayes classifier (R e1071). Sample size was not statistically predetermined, and blinding of investigators to group allocation was not performed. The paper reports TCR Vbeta CDR3 sequencing of 130 to 150 peripheral blood samples: over 40 ophthalmopathy, 70 to 85 hyperthyroidism and 17 progressor patients.

Sample: peripheral blood mononuclear cells (PBMCs), taken at new diagnosis, from a patient treated with antithyroid drugs. This clonotype originated in a woman aged 18-29 years with Graves disease. Donor details come from another sample of the same person, matched by shared clones.

The CDR3 protein sequence reads: CASKLSSGGAYEQYF. The sequence in DNA is TGTGCCAGCAAGCTATCTAGCGGAGGGGCCTACGAGCAGTACTTC. The chain joins TRBV28 to TRBJ2-7; 7 nucleotides in the junction match TRBD2. V and J are trimmed by 7 bases and 2 bases, and the gene matches miss 11 bases of the junction. Reading from cysteine to phenylalanine, the CDR3 counts 15 amino acids. The CDR3 DNA has 45 bases and is translated from base 1. The germline V gene gives CDR1 as MDHEN and CDR2 as SYDVKM.